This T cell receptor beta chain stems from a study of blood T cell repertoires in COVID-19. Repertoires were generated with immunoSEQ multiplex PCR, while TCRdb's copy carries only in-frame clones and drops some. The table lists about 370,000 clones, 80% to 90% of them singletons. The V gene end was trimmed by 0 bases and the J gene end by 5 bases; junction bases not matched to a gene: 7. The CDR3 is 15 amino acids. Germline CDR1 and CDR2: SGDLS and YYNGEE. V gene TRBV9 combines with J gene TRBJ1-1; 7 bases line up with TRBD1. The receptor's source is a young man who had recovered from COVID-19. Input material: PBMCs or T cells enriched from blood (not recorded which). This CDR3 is CASSVGETGQTEAFF. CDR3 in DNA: TGTGCCAGCAGCGTAGGGGAGACAGGGCAAACTGAAGCTTTCTTT.